The following is a TCR beta chain sequence with its context. Its antigen is unidentified. The sample is drawn from a study of T-cell memory formation after mild COVID-19. The CDR3 runs to 13 residues. V was trimmed by 5 bases and J by 4 bases, leaving 9 bases between them. Germline V CDR1 and CDR2: LNHDA, SQIVND (reference sequence). Overall study findings and caveats: Cross-reactive memory seemingly joined, as some responding clones were found in pre-infection memory.

MiXCR, run by TCRdb on the 5' RACE reads, gives a single entry per CDR3 protein. Of over 500,000 distinct CDR3 sequences in the sample, around 15% are singletons; the top ten hold roughly 7.7%. The chain recombines TRBV19 with TRBJ2-1, with D hard to call. The clonotype was recovered from an adult woman who had mild COVID-19 (a few samples of this study predate the infection). Cell type and time point are not known. The sequenced sample was PBMCs or a T cell subset sorted from them (not recorded which). The chain's CDR3 is CASSAASYNEQFF. The DNA of the CDR3 is TGTGCCAGTAGTGCGGCGTCTTACAATGAGCAGTTCTTC.